The clone carrying this TCR beta chain was seen ten or more times. Its antigen remains unknown. This record comes from a study of beta chain features in type 1 diabetes. Overall study findings and caveats: People with Type 1 diabetes carried modestly yet significantly shorter TCRB CDR3s in all four CD4+ subsets.

The authors took one heparinised blood draw, averaging around 120 mL, from each donor. Central memory, naive, regulatory and stem cell-like memory CD4+ cells were sorted by CD45RO/CCR7/CD25/CD127/CD95/CD27. Expressed TCRB transcripts got sequenced, as all isolated RNA was reverse transcribed. Profiled with immunoSEQ multiplex PCR; TCRdb holds only in-frame clones, not every one. This sample has about 170,000 clones, with less than 10% found just once. V gave up 2 bases and J gave up 0 bases, with 2 bases separating them. The CDR3 consists of 14 residues. From germline, CDR1 is LNHDA and CDR2 SQIVND (reference sequence).

This TCR was sampled from a man aged 18 to 35 with type 1 diabetes. The sequencing input was central memory CD4+ T cells from blood. This chain links TRBV19 with TRBJ2-6; D is unclear. The CDR3 here is CASSIHSGANVLTF. CDR3 nucleotide sequence: TGTGCCAGTAGTATACACTCTGGGGCCAACGTCCTGACTTTC.